These T cell receptor beta chains were read from a single sample in a study of T cell responses to AZD1222 COVID-19 vaccine. Generated by immunoSEQ multiplex PCR, the TCRdb table keeps only in-frame clones and is missing some. The data contain about 120,000 clones, about nine tenths of them singletons. Material: peripheral blood, obtained 28 days after the second AZD1222 dose. The origin of the receptors is an adult who received the AZD1222 COVID-19 vaccine. The CDR3 runs from the conserved cysteine through the conserved F or W. A D gene is named only where the DNA matches it firmly. A clone size is listed for some rows: how often the clone was seen (once, few, many), or a class if it is expanded.

d_gene	v_gene	abundance	j_gene	CDR3nt	CDR3aa
.	TRBV6-5	.	TRBJ1-3	TGTGCCACCCGGACAGTCTCTGGAAACACCATATATTTT	CATRTVSGNTIYF
TRBD1	TRBV2	.	TRBJ1-2	TGTGCCAGCAGTTTGGGGACAGGGGGCTATGGCTACACCTTC	CASSLGTGGYGYTF
.	TRBV27	.	TRBJ1-5	TGTGCCAGCAGTTTATCGGCAGGGGATCAGCCCCAGCATTTT	CASSLSAGDQPQHF
TRBD1	TRBV28	.	TRBJ1-2	TGTGCCAGCAGTTTTACCGGGACAGGGGCGCTCTATGGCTACACCTTC	CASSFTGTGALYGYTF
.	TRBV18	few	TRBJ2-3	TGTGCCAGCTCCCCGGGGCAGGTCACAGATACGCAGTATTTT	CASSPGQVTDTQYF
.	TRBV19	.	TRBJ1-1	TGTGCCAGTAGTTCGTCGAACAGGGTCTTTGACACTGAAGCTTTCTTT	CASSSSNRVFDTEAFF
TRBD1	TRBV6-2/TRBV6-3	.	TRBJ1-3	TGTGCCAGCAGTTACGAGCCCAGGGGGAACTCTGGAAACACCATATATTTT	CASSYEPRGNSGNTIYF
.	TRBV6-1	.	TRBJ1-5	TGTGCCAGCAATGGGCGGAATCAGCCCCAGCATTTT	CASNGRNQPQHF
.	TRBV6-2/TRBV6-3	.	TRBJ1-5	TGTGCCAGCAGTTCCCCGGGGGGTAATCAGCCCCAGCATTTT	CASSSPGGNQPQHF
.	TRBV9	.	TRBJ1-4	TGTGCCAGCAGCGTACAGGGGGAAAAACTGTTTTTT	CASSVQGEKLFF
.	TRBV28	.	TRBJ1-5	TGTGCCAGCGGACAGACTCAGGGTCATCAGCCCCAGCATTTT	CASGQTQGHQPQHF
.	TRBV11-2	few	TRBJ1-1	TGTGCCAGCAGCTTAACAGACCAGAACACTGAAGCTTTCTTT	CASSLTDQNTEAFF
.	TRBV3-1/TRBV3-2	.	TRBJ1-2	TGTGCCAGCAGCCAAGGCCCCGCTTTGAGGGCCCGTGGTGGCTACACCTTC	CASSQGPALRARGGYTF
.	TRBV19	.	TRBJ1-5	TGTGCCAGTAGTATCTCGGCCCATAGCAATCAGCCCCAGCATTTT	CASSISAHSNQPQHF
TRBD2	TRBV2	.	TRBJ2-7	TGTGCCAGCAGTGAAGGGGTAGCGGGGACCTACGAGCAGTACTTC	CASSEGVAGTYEQYF
.	TRBV3-1/TRBV3-2	.	TRBJ1-2	TGTGCCAGCAGCACCCTCCACCCTCTGCCCACTTACTATGGCTACACCTTC	CASSTLHPLPTYYGYTF
.	TRBV4-2	.	TRBJ1-4	TGTGCCAGCAGCCAAGAGAAGGGGGGAACTAATGAAAAACTGTTTTTT	CASSQEKGGTNEKLFF
.	TRBV2	few	TRBJ1-4	TGTGCCAGCAGTGTTGGTTCAACTAATGAAAAACTGTTTTTT	CASSVGSTNEKLFF
.	TRBV2	.	TRBJ1-4	TGTGCCAGCAGTGGCAACAGGGAGGTCGGAGGAAAACTGTTTTTT	CASSGNREVGGKLFF
.	TRBV4-1	once	TRBJ2-1	TGCGCCAGCAGCCAAGATACAGGTACGGAGCCCAAGTTCTTC	CASSQDTGTEPKFF
.	TRBV11-2	.	TRBJ2-5	TGTGCCAGCAGCCCTCTAGCTAGGGAAGAGACCCAGTACTTC	CASSPLAREETQYF
.	TRBV4-2	.	TRBJ2-1	TGTGCCAGCAGTACCACTCTCGAGCAGTTCTTC	CASSTTLEQFF
.	TRBV19	.	TRBJ2-1	TGTGCCAGTAGTATACTCCAGGGGCCCGGGAATGAGCAGTTCTTC	CASSILQGPGNEQFF
.	TRBV2	.	TRBJ2-5	TGTGCCAGCAACAGGGACGGAGAGACCCAGTACTTC	CASNRDGETQYF
.	TRBV2	.	TRBJ2-3	TGTGCCAGCAGTGAAAGCTCTAGCGCAGATACGCAGTATTTT	CASSESSSADTQYF
.	TRBV18	.	TRBJ2-1	TGTGCCAGCTCACCACAAGTGGAGCAGTTCTTC	CASSPQVEQFF
TRBD2	TRBV10-3	.	TRBJ2-3	TGTGCCATCAGTGAGCTAGCGGGGGTAGATACGCAGTATTTT	CAISELAGVDTQYF
.	TRBV3-1/TRBV3-2	many	TRBJ1-6	TGTGCCAGCAGCCAAGGAGGGGGGGTCGGTTCACCCCTCCACTTT	CASSQGGGVGSPLHF
TRBD1	TRBV7-9	.	TRBJ1-2	TGTGCCAGCAGCTTGACCCGAACAGGGGGCGCGGAGGGCTACACCTTC	CASSLTRTGGAEGYTF
.	TRBV10-1	.	TRBJ2-7	TGCGCCAGCAGTGTACGGGACTCCTACGAGCAGTACTTC	CASSVRDSYEQYF
.	TRBV19	.	TRBJ1-3	TGTGCCAGTAGTATAGATATTCGATCTGGAAACACCATATATTTT	CASSIDIRSGNTIYF
TRBD1	TRBV6-4	.	TRBJ2-3	TGTGCCAGCAGCCAAGACAGGGGAGGCACAGATACGCAGTATTTT	CASSQDRGGTDTQYF
.	TRBV19	.	TRBJ1-5	TGTGCCAGTAGATGGGGCTTCAATCAGCCCCAGCATTTT	CASRWGFNQPQHF
.	TRBV18	.	TRBJ2-1	TGTGCCAGCTCACCATTGGGGGGGGGCCGAAGTTTCTTC	CASSPLGGGRSFF
.	TRBV10-3	.	TRBJ2-2	TGTGCCATCAGTGAGTCTGGAGAAGGCGGCACCGGGGAGCTGTTTTTT	CAISESGEGGTGELFF
.	TRBV19	.	TRBJ1-4	TGTGCCAGTGAGAACTCTGCGGCACCAAATGAAAAACTGTTTTTT	CASENSAAPNEKLFF
.	TRBV11-2	.	TRBJ1-1	TGTGCCAGCAGCTTACCGACAGTCTCGAACACTGAAGCTTTCTTT	CASSLPTVSNTEAFF
.	TRBV19	.	TRBJ1-2	TGTGCCAGTAGTATAGGGCTTAGCGACTATGGCTACACCTTC	CASSIGLSDYGYTF
.	TRBV10-3	.	TRBJ1-1	TGTGCCATCAATTCGCAGACCGTGAACACTGAAGCTTTCTTT	CAINSQTVNTEAFF
.	TRBV15	.	TRBJ1-2	TGTGCCACCAGCAGAGGACGGGGAAACTATGGCTACACCTTC	CATSRGRGNYGYTF
.	TRBV19	once	TRBJ2-3	TGTGCCAGTAGTAGACAGTTACCAGATACGCAGTATTTT	CASSRQLPDTQYF